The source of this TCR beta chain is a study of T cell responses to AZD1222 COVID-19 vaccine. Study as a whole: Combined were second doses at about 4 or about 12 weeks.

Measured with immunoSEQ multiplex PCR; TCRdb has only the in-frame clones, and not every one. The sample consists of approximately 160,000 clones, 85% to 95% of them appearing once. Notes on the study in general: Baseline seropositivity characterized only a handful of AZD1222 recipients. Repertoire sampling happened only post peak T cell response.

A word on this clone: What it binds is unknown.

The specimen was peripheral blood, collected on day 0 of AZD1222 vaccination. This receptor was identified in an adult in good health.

CDR3 DNA sequence: TGTGCCAGTGCGGAGCATGGGGCTATGAACACTGAAGCTTTCTTT. It specifies CASAEHGAMNTEAFF. The genes are TRBV19 and TRBJ1-1; perhaps TRBD1 as D (5 bases). V lost 8 bases to trimming and J lost 0 bases, with 16 bases between them. The germline V gene encodes CDR1 LNHDA and CDR2 SQIVND (reference sequence). The CDR3 has 15 amino acids.